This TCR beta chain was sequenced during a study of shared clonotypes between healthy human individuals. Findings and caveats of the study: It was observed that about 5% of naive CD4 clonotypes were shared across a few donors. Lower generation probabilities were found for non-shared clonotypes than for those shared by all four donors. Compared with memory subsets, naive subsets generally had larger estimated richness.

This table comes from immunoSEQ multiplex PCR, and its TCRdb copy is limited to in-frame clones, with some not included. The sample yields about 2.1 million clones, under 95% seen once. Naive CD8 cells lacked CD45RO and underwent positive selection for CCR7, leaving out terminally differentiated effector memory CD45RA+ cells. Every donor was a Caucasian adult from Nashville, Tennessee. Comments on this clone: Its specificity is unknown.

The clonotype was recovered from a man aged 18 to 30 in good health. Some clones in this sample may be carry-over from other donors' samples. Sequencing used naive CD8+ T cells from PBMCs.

In DNA form, the CDR3 reads TGTGCCAGCAGTGAAGATGATTACGAGCAGTACTTC. Amino acids: CASSEDDYEQYF. The rearrangement uses TRBV6-1 and TRBJ2-7; D gene uncertain. V was clipped by 1 base and J by 4 bases, with 5 bases between them. CDR3 length: 12 residues. Germline CDR1 and CDR2: MNHNS and SASEGT.